The T cell receptor (beta chain) described here comes from a study of shared clonotypes between healthy human individuals (dated by TCRdb to the early 2020s). Regarding the study in general: The cohort included a few men and a couple of women between 18 and 49 years of age. Per donor, three plates each were used for CD4 naive and CD4 memory, two for CD8 naive, and one for CD8 memory. To estimate repertoire size and how much clonotype sharing occurs between individuals, the study deeply sequenced the blood TCR repertoires of about five healthy adults. Libraries were prepared and TCR repertoires were sequenced by different laboratories using diverse techniques, in order to increase sequencing depth and limit assay-specific biases. Each donor's leukapheresis produced roughly between roughly 0.85 and 10 billion PBMCs. What the study reported, not specific to this receptor: The small number of donors limited the genetic and exposure-history diversity represented. Pairwise subsampling led to the expectation that sequencing depth would affect the degree of clonotype sharing among donors. When several donors were compared, the shared fraction of clonotypes was about 5.2% for naive CD4, around 3.6% for naive CD8, 2% to 2.5% for memory CD4, and approximately 0.4% for memory CD8. Clonotypes shared by all four sorted-subset donors showed higher generation probabilities than non-shared clonotypes. Rarefaction of sorted-subset datasets indicated incomplete sequencing despite the large sequencing depth. Sampling was restricted to blood, and TCR repertoires in tissues likely differ from the TCR repertoires found in blood. Naive subsets generally had larger estimated clonotype richness than memory subsets did.

Its CDR3 holds 15 amino acids, cysteine through phenylalanine. The read is trimmed to its CDR3 DNA, 45 bases read in frame from base 1. Reading the germline V gene gives CDR1 SGHTA and CDR2 FQGNSA. A distance of 13 bases separates the germline ends of V and J, which lose 6 bases and 0 bases respectively. Using the deep immunoSEQ assay, multiplex PCR amplified TCR CDR3 regions from genomic DNA. For each cell subset, the extracted genomic DNA was distributed evenly across all wells of several immunoSEQ 96-well plates, and each plate served as one replicate. For sorted subsets, about 200 ng genomic DNA, equal to about 30,000 T cell genomes, was loaded into each replicate PCR. Purified libraries were quantified with a Qubit 3.0 fluorometer, sized on a Bioanalyzer 2100, and re-quantified with the KAPA Library Quantification kit. Each immunoSEQ 96-well plate was sequenced on its own single-read 150-cycle Illumina NextSeq 550 flow cell. Per the source publication's procedure: The immunoSEQ output contained only junctional sequences without quality scores, so filtering could not match that applied to full-length reads. To assign V/J genes and CDR3, sequences were annotated using PyIR, a Python wrapper for IgBLAST v1.9, with IMGT germline references. Reads were filtered out if the reads had weak V/J assignments (E-value above 1e-6), no CDR3, stop codons, out-of-frame junctions, or ambiguous translated residues. V3J clonotypes were defined by identical inferred V gene, J gene, and CDR3 amino acid sequence. Percentage overlap between repertoires was computed as shared unique clonotypes divided by the size of the smaller repertoire. Richness of each repertoire was evaluated using RTK rarefaction, the Chao1 estimator, and Recon v2.1 estimates of unobserved clonotypes. Generation probabilities for all TCRbeta clonotypes obtained by the gDNA method from a few donors were computed using OLGA. Held by TCRdb, this immuneACCESS table contains in-frame sequences only and omits some clones. Under half of the omission traces to an unresolved V gene where checked; the cause of the rest is unknown. Clone size and the V and J calls come from that table; the DNA yielded D and trimming. The table for this sample lists about 960,000 clones; roughly 72% of them were counted only once. The leading ten clones occupy over 1.3% of the sample.

In the case of this clone: Its antigen is currently not known. The input lacks base qualities; no much larger clone sits a single base away.

The donors were healthy, HIV-negative adults who had no recently reported acute infections or vaccinations. All donors were Caucasian adults living in Nashville, Tennessee, USA. CD4+ T cells were enriched by magnetic negative selection, after which naive cells were positively selected on CD45RA and the negative fraction was taken as the memory subset. Blood was collected by leukapheresis, and PBMCs were isolated by Ficoll-Histopaque density gradient centrifugation and then cryopreserved in liquid nitrogen vapor phase. Analytical flow cytometry was used to check the purity and quantity of every magnetically sorted T cell population. Genomic DNA was isolated from every sorted fraction and measured by UV absorbance on a Nanodrop 2000c.

This chain joins TRBV7-2 to TRBJ2-3, with TRBD2 tentatively as D gene (6 bases match). The receptor comes from a man aged 18 to 30 in good health. Sequenced material: memory CD4+ T cells sorted from blood. What the cell subset or site label conveys for this sample: CD45RA-negative fraction. The bases are TGTGCCAGCAGGAGGAGGGCTGGGAGCACAGATACGCAGTATTTT. This encodes CASRRRAGSTDTQYF.